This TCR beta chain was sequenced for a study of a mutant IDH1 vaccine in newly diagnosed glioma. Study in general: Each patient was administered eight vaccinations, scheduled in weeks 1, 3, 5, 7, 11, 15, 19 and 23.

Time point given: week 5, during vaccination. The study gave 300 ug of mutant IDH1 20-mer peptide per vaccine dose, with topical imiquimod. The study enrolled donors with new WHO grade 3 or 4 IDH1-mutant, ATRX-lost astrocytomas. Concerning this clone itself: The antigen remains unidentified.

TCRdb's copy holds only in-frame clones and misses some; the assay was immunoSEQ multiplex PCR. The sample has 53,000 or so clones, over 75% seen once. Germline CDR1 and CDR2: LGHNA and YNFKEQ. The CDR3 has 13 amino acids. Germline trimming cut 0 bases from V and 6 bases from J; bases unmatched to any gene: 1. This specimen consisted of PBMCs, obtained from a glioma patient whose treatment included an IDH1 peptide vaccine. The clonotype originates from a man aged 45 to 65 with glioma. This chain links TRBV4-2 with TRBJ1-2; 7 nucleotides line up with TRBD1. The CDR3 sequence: CASSQDGTDGYTF. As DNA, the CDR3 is TGTGCCAGCAGCCAAGATGGGACAGATGGCTACACCTTC.